This TCR beta chain is drawn from a study of blood T cell repertoires in COVID-19 (dated by TCRdb to 2020 to 2022). At the level of the whole study: The collaborator samples originated in the United States, Italy and Spain and spanned the acute and convalescent phases of COVID-19. The prospective study material was composed of cDNA or gDNA derived from T cells, B-cell-depleted T cells, or PBMCs. Where HLA class I and class II types were available, the types were taken from metadata supplied by the sample provider, not from assay-based typing. The repertoires were made available in a free public database intended to serve as a resource for research on the immune response to SARS-CoV-2. Deeply sampled blood TCRbeta repertoires from subjects exposed to, actively infected with, or recovered from COVID-19 were included in the dataset. Nearly every sample came with metadata listing a de-identified subject ID, COVID-19 status, age in years and sex. The samples were drawn from the first 160 participants of the ongoing ImmuneRACE study and from 1,254 subjects provided by 6 global collaborators.

The immunoSEQ Assay, a bias-controlled multiplex PCR, was used to amplify TCRbeta CDR3 regions from genomic DNA. As for the authors' bioinformatics: The number of nucleated cells in each sample was estimated from the amplification of reference gene primers within the assay. To quantify the absolute abundance of each unique TCRbeta CDR3 rearrangement, sequence reads were collapsed and filtered. For each sample, productive Simpson clonality was calculated as the square root of Simpson's diversity index across productive rearrangements. TCRdb obtained this table from immuneACCESS and retained in-frame rearrangements with V and J assigned. These tables miss some clones; where compared with another copy, unresolved V genes account for less than half of the shortfall, and the remainder is unexplained. The D gene and trimming were derived from the DNA, and the V and J assignments and clone size from that table. Present in this sample are a few hundred thousand clones, approximately 89% of which were seen just once. The ten top clones hold approximately 1.8% of the sample.

The germline V gene yields MNHEY for CDR1 and SVGAGI for CDR2. At the junction V is shortened by 6 bases and J by 6 bases; bases outside the gene matches: 3. The cysteine opens and the phenylalanine closes a CDR3 of 15 amino acids. Only the CDR3 region is kept as DNA, spanning 45 bases read in frame from base 1. The paper's findings and limits, for the study overall: Clinical and demographic metadata were provided uncurated, with the amount varying by source and participant.

In Seattle, one collaborating source enrolled patients while the infection was active and tracked those patients longitudinally over the course of disease. Whole blood was collected in K2EDTA tubes by collaborating institutions according to the institutions' own protocols. For TCRbeta analysis, collaborators shipped samples as frozen whole blood, isolated PBMCs, or DNA extracted from either of those sample types. With regard to this clone: The antigen this receptor binds is unknown. Base qualities are not at hand, and no much larger clone is one base apart.

The TCR was taken from a woman in her twenties or thirties with COVID-19, enrolled during active disease. The chain is assembled from TRBV6-5 and TRBJ2-2; TRBD2 matches 14 bases in the middle. The sequencing input was peripheral blood. The DNA is TGTGCCAGCAGAGGGACTAGCGGGGGTTCCGGGGAGCTGTTTTTT. Its protein is CASRGTSGGSGELFF.